Given below is one TCR beta chain in context. The sample holds many counts of this clonotype. Its binding antigen is unknown. Nothing much larger sits one base from this clone, and base qualities are not available. This entry is derived from a study of low-dose radiotherapy and immunotherapy resistance in tumors (dated by TCRdb to the early 2020s). Context from the whole study: Cohort 1 received 0.5 Gy per fraction every 2 weeks, with a prescribed total PTV dose of 6.5 Gy. In Cohort 2, 1 Gy per fraction was delivered every two weeks, for a total of 13 Gy over 26 weeks. Patients were given nivolumab as a 240 mg flat dose every two weeks and ipilimumab at 1 mg/kg every six weeks, with both drugs delivered intravenously. Every two weeks, patients got intravenous cyclophosphamide at 200 mg/m2, given one day ahead of each radiation and immunotherapy administration. Starting on cycle 1 day 1, patients took 300 mg of aspirin by mouth once a day for four cycles. Trial participants were not randomized into treatment groups. The translational analysis covered eight patients: three from the first dose cohort and the first five from the second dose cohort.

V is shortened by 5 bases, J by 8 bases, and the region joining them spans 16 bases. From the cysteine through the phenylalanine, the CDR3 covers 14 amino acids. Here the CDR3 DNA is all that survives: 42 bases in frame from base 1. The CDR1 and CDR2 encoded by the germline V gene are SGHVS and FQNEAQ. The sample's time point label is to be understood as: before trial treatment. The donors came from RACIN, which was a single-arm phase I dose-escalation trial that paired nivolumab and ipilimumab with aspirin, low-dose cyclophosphamide and low-dose radiotherapy. Patients with advanced, TIL-negative solid tumors were considered eligible. TCRdb lists the instrument as Illumina HiSeq 2500. Superscript III and a set of TRAV- and TRBV-specific primers were used to synthesize first-strand cDNA, so that both TCRalpha and TCRbeta chains were covered. A roughly 20-cycle PCR with Phusion amplified the TCRs, pairing a constant-region primer with the adapter that was attached to the V primers. The isolated mRNA was amplified using the MessageAmp II aRNA Amplification Kit, with in vitro transcription performed for around 16 hours at 37 degrees C. mRNA for TCR sequencing was isolated with the Dynabeads mRNA DIRECT Purification Kit. Indexed Illumina adapters were added in a second Phusion PCR of 25 cycles, after which AMPure XP beads were used to purify the products. In the authors' own workflow: Custom Perl scripts were used to pool TCR sequences that encoded the same protein, to remove out-of-frame sequences, and to calculate the abundance of each clonotype. The analysis excluded TCR sequences that were supported by just one read. Repertoire metrics included Shannon entropy, Gini index, clonality, richness, and frequency of TCRs shared between repertoires. The raw public reads went through TCRdb reprocessing: fastp at Q25, MiXCR clone calling, in-frame beta chains kept. Entries are consolidated by CDR3 protein sequence, retaining the most common genes and DNA. The V and J calls and clone size are TCRdb's, not the authors'. This sample has tens of thousands of distinct CDR3 sequences in its table, and roughly 28% of those were observed once. The ten largest clones represent less than 4% of the sample.

The material was PBMCs, obtained before treatment. This TCR was recovered from a male donor with gallbladder cancer. The V and J genes are TRBV7-8 and TRBJ2-1; the D gene is perhaps TRBD2, from 5 matching bases. The sequenced DNA is TGTGCCAGCAGCCCCAGCGACTACTTATATGAGCAGTTCTTC. Protein translation: CASSPSDYLYEQFF.